The 29 T cell receptor beta chains in this list originate from one sample, sequenced in a study of radiation and T cells in renal cell carcinoma. Indicated time point: baseline pretreatment blood. Described treatment: 15 Gy SBRT to primary tumor, nephrectomy 4 weeks later. The table came from immunoSEQ multiplex PCR; TCRdb's copy has only in-frame clones and leaves some out. The sample has around 64,000 clones; 60% to 85% are singletons. The sample in question was blood, obtained from a patient whose treatment included radiotherapy and nephrectomy. The receptors derive from a man in his sixties with renal cell carcinoma.

The V and J genes are TRBV18 and TRBJ2-1; D possibly corresponds to TRBD1 (6 bases). Germline V gene data show CDR1 as KGHSH and CDR2 as LQKENI. The CDR3 loop spans 15 amino acids. V lost 3 bases to trimming and J lost 0 bases, with 9 bases between them. The CDR3 loop is CASSPGQSSYNEQFF. The CDR3 region has the DNA TGTGCCAGCTCACCCGGACAGTCCTCCTACAATGAGCAGTTCTTC.

DNA of the CDR3: TGTGCCACCAGCAGAGAGGACAGCTCCTACGAGCAGTACTTC. It codes for CATSREDSSYEQYF. The V call is TRBV15, the J call TRBJ2-7, with D perhaps matching TRBD1 (6 bases). The CDR3 consists of 14 residues. Per germline, CDR1 LNHNV and CDR2 YYDKDF (reference sequence). V dropped 0 bases and J dropped 0 bases, with 6 bases sitting between them.

This clone was counted a single time. The chain recombines TRBV7-7 with TRBJ2-1, with D possibly matching TRBD2 (5 bases). This CDR3 has 14 residues. CDR1 and CDR2 (germline): SSHAT, FNYEAQ (reference sequence). The germline V and J ends were trimmed by 2 bases and 9 bases, with 14 bases remaining between them. CDR3 sequence: CASSLSGQHGEQFF. In DNA, the CDR3 is TGTGCCAGCAGCTTAAGCGGTCAGCATGGTGAGCAGTTCTTC.

V usage is TRBV6-5 and J usage is TRBJ1-1; no firm D call. V gave up 4 bases and J gave up 1 base, with 7 bases separating them. Germline V gives CDR1 MNHEY, CDR2 SVGAGI. The CDR3 totals 13 residues. The CDR3 nucleotides read TGTGCCAGCAGTTCAGCGGCGAACACTGAAGCTTTCTTT. The encoded protein is CASSSAANTEAFF.

The J gene is TRBJ1-5, the V gene TRBV19; 7 nucleotides agree with TRBD1. Trimming took 3 bases from V and 4 from J; bases not matched to a gene: 0. Germline CDR1 reads LNHDA; CDR2 reads SQIVND (reference sequence). CDR3 length: 13 residues. The CDR3 DNA reads as TGTGCCAGTAGTATGACAGGGAATCAGCCCCAGCATTTT. Protein sequence: CASSMTGNQPQHF.

V and J are TRBV11-2 and TRBJ2-1; 11 bases line up with TRBD2. The trim removed 3 bases at V and 8 bases at J, leaving 3 bases unmatched. This CDR3 spans 14 amino acids. Germline V lookup: CDR1 SGHAT, CDR2 FQNNGV. CDR3 amino acids: CASSFSGRADEQFF. The CDR3 DNA sequence: TGTGCCAGCAGCTTTAGCGGGAGGGCAGATGAGCAGTTCTTC.

V and J are TRBV5-6 and TRBJ1-3; D ambiguous. Per the germline V gene, CDR1 is SGHDT and CDR2 is YYEEEE. There are 16 residues in the CDR3. Trimming cost V 0 bases and J 0 bases, with 10 bases left between them. This CDR3 is CASSLGTADSGNTIYF. CDR3 DNA sequence: TGTGCCAGCAGCTTGGGTACAGCCGACTCTGGAAACACCATATATTTT. The entire variable domain, with the rest obtained from reference TRBV5-6 and TRBJ1-3, is as follows: DAGVTQSPTHLIKTRGQQVTLRCSPKSGHDTVSWYQQALGQGPQFIFQYYEEEERQRGNFPDRFSGHQFPNYSSELNVNALLLGDSALYLCASSLGTADSGNTIYFGEGSWLTVV.

In its sample, this clone was seen a few times. CDR3 nucleotide sequence: TGTGCCAGCAGCGTAAGGACAGGGGATTTCTCTGGAAACACCATATATTTT. This sequence encodes CASSVRTGDFSGNTIYF. The J gene is TRBJ1-3, the V gene TRBV9; 9 bases are a match to TRBD1. Germline V lookup: CDR1 SGDLS, CDR2 YYNGEE. The CDR3 consists of 17 residues. V shed 1 base and J 0 bases; nucleotides not matched to a gene: 5.

The rearrangement links TRBV16 to TRBJ2-3, with 10 bases matching TRBD2. J was trimmed by 6 bases and V by 6 bases; bases with no gene match: 3. Germline assignment: CDR1 KGHSY and CDR2 FQNENV. The CDR3 length is 13 residues. CDR3 DNA: TGTGCCAGCAGAAAGGGACTAGCGGATACGCAGTATTTT. Amino acid sequence: CASRKGLADTQYF.

In nucleotides, the CDR3 is TGTGCCAGCCCCCCGAATTGGGGGTTTGGTGAAAAACTGTTTTTT. Its translation is CASPPNWGFGEKLFF. V is TRBV21-1 and J is TRBJ1-4. TRBV21-1 is termed a pseudogene. The CDR3 extends over 15 amino acids.

The J gene is TRBJ2-7, the V gene TRBV7-2, with 7 bases lining up with TRBD1. After removal of 2 bases from V and 2 bases from J, the junction contained 6 bases not matched to a gene. CDR1 is SGHTA, CDR2 FQGNSA, per germline. The CDR3 is 15 amino acids. Here the CDR3 DNA reads TGTGCCAGCAGCTTAAGGCAGGGGGACCCCTACGAGCAGTACTTC. Translating it yields CASSLRQGDPYEQYF.

This chain connects TRBV15 to TRBJ1-6; perhaps TRBD1 as D (5 bases). CDR1 and CDR2 from the germline V gene are LNHNV and YYDKDF (reference sequence). This CDR3 is built from 17 residues. The ends were cut back, 0 bases at V and 12 bases at J, with 21 bases in the middle. The CDR3 sequence: CATSRDHGAGSYLPLHF. CDR3 bases: TGTGCCACCAGCAGAGATCATGGTGCAGGGTCTTACCTACCCCTCCACTTT.

This sequence joins TRBV6-4 and TRBJ2-3, with 10 positions matching TRBD1. CDR3 length: 15 residues. With V trimmed by 5 bases and J by 2 bases, 4 bases remained unmatched. Germline V gene sequence: CDR1 MRHNA, CDR2 SNTAGT. The CDR3 sequence is CASSKGQGFTDTQYF. CDR3 in DNA: TGTGCCAGCAGTAAGGGACAGGGGTTCACAGATACGCAGTATTTT.

This clone has only one observation. The chain combines TRBV7-9 with TRBJ2-1; D is ambiguous. V shed 7 bases and J shed 10 bases, with 14 bases lying between them. Germline V gene lookup returns CDR1 SEHNR and CDR2 FQNEAQ (reference sequence). This CDR3 is built from 12 residues. The CDR3 reads CASTIKGNEQFF. For the CDR3, the DNA is TGTGCCAGCACCATTAAGGGAAACGAGCAGTTCTTC.

The chain employs TRBV21-1 and TRBJ2-7; TRBD1 is the table's D call and was not checked against the DNA. TRBV21-1 is given as a pseudogene. The length of the CDR3 is 13 residues. The CDR3, as DNA: TGTGCCAGCAAACAAAGGGGGCTGGGGCCCGGGTACGTC. Amino acid sequence: CASKQRGLGPGYV.

The chain employs TRBV6-1 and TRBJ1-5; unclear D gene. V was shortened by 6 bases and J by 3 bases, with 6 bases between the two germline ends. Germline assignment: CDR1 MNHNS and CDR2 SASEGT. The CDR3 is 12 amino acids. The DNA of the CDR3 is TGTGCCAGCAGGGAGATCAATCAGCCCCAGCATTTT. This gives the protein CASREINQPQHF.

This clone was recorded at least ten times. The chain joins TRBV7-9 to TRBJ1-4, with D uncertain. The germline gives CDR1 SEHNR, CDR2 FQNEAQ (reference sequence). CDR3 length: 14 residues. V lost 1 base, J lost 8 bases, and 11 bases lay in between. CDR3 nucleotides: TGTGCCAGCAGCTTAGTCCTGGCTCAGGAAAAACTGTTTTTT. It translates to CASSLVLAQEKLFF. The whole variable domain, remainder taken from reference TRBV7-9 and TRBJ1-4, is DTGVSQNPRHKITKRGQNVTFRCDPISEHNRLYWYRQTLGQGPEFLTYFQNEAQLEKSRLLSDRFSAERPKGSFSTLEIQRTEQGDSAMYLCASSLVLAQEKLFFGSGTQLSVL.

The chain recombines TRBV5-1 with TRBJ2-7; TRBD1 matches at 10 bases. CDR1 is SGHRS and CDR2 is YFSETQ in the germline V gene. CDR3 size: 11 residues. The CDR3 protein is CASSLRTGGHV. For the CDR3, the DNA is TGTGCCAGCAGCTTGCGGACAGGGGGACACGTC.

The CDR3 sequence: CASSEAGSVVYGYTF. The CDR3 coding sequence is TGTGCCAGCAGTGAAGCAGGGTCGGTCGTCTATGGCTACACCTTC. The chain has TRBV25-1 and TRBJ1-2, with a tentative D call TRBD1 (5 bases). Germline assignment: CDR1 MGHDK and CDR2 SYGVNS. The length of the CDR3 is 15 residues. Trimming removed 2 bases at V and 4 bases at J, with 14 bases between.

The chain has TRBV6-6 and TRBJ2-7, with D perhaps matching TRBD1 (8 bases). Trimming pared 8 bases from V and 6 bases from J, leaving 20 bases between. Germline V gene data show CDR1 as MNHNY and CDR2 as SVGAGI (reference sequence). CDR3 size: 14 residues. CDR3 bases: TGTGCCAGCGCCAAATTGGACAGGGAGGGCGAGCAGTACTTC. Amino acid sequence: CASAKLDREGEQYF.

V is TRBV10-3 and J is TRBJ2-7; 7 bases map to TRBD2. Germline CDR1 is ENHRY and CDR2 is SYGVKD. CDR3 length equals 14 residues. Losses at the gene ends were 2 bases for V and 4 bases for J; bases not matched to a gene: 5. CDR3 amino acids: CAISEQLGGYEQYF. In DNA, the CDR3 is TGTGCCATCAGTGAGCAGCTGGGGGGGTACGAGCAGTACTTC.

The chain has TRBV28 and TRBJ2-3; 14 nucleotides agree with TRBD2. The junction had 5 bases not matched to a gene; V was cut back by 3 bases and J by 6 bases. CDR3 length: 16 residues. Germline loops: CDR1 MDHEN, CDR2 SYDVKM. CDR3 nucleotide sequence: TGTGCCAGCAGTTTGGGACTAGCGGGAGACGCGGATACGCAGTATTTT. Its translation is CASSLGLAGDADTQYF.

The chain is built from TRBV6-1 and TRBJ2-2; 11 nucleotides line up with TRBD1. In germline, CDR1 is MNHNS, CDR2 SASEGT. The CDR3 contains 15 residues. V was pared by 5 bases and J by 3 bases, with 2 bases of the junction left unmatched. CDR3 residues: CASSRDRGYTGELFF. The CDR3 bases are TGTGCCAGCAGTCGGGACAGGGGGTACACCGGGGAGCTGTTTTTT.

Regarding this clone: Within the sample, other DNA sequences also encode this same CDR3. V is TRBV19 and J is TRBJ1-5, with TRBD1 as a possible D gene (6 bases). V was trimmed by 5 bases and J by 4 bases, leaving 12 bases between them. Germline CDR1 LNHDA, CDR2 SQIVND (reference sequence). The CDR3 spans 14 residues. The CDR3: CASSQTGGNQPQHF. In nucleotides, the CDR3 is TGTGCCAGTAGTCAGACAGGAGGGAATCAGCCCCAGCATTTT.

The chain recombines TRBV7-2 with TRBJ1-1; perhaps TRBD1 as D (5 bases). The CDR3 runs 14 residues. Between the trimmed V and J ends, which lost 3 bases and 1 base, there was a span of 9 bases. Germline V lookup: CDR1 SGHTA, CDR2 FQGNSA. The CDR3 loop is CASSFPGANTEAFF. The CDR3 nucleotides read TGTGCCAGCAGCTTTCCCGGGGCGAACACTGAAGCTTTCTTT. Variable domain in full (rest from reference TRBV7-2 and TRBJ1-1): GAGVSQSPSNKVTEKGKDVELRCDPISGHTALYWYRQSLGQGLEFLIYFQGNSAPDKSGLPSDRFSAERTGGSVSTLTIQRTQQEDSAVYLCASSFPGANTEAFFGQGTRLTVV.

The chain has TRBV6-6 and TRBJ2-7, with D perhaps being TRBD1 or TRBD2 (5 bases each). This CDR3 spans 16 amino acids. Germline V gene lookup returns CDR1 MNHNY and CDR2 SVGAGI (reference sequence). The germline V and J ends were trimmed by 0 bases and 3 bases, with 15 bases remaining between them. CDR3 amino acids: CASSYSNPGRYYEQYF. CDR3 DNA sequence: TGTGCCAGCAGTTACTCGAATCCGGGGCGATACTACGAGCAGTACTTC.

The chain uses TRBV7-2 and TRBJ1-1, with D possibly being TRBD1 (5 bases). This CDR3 has 13 residues. Germline V gives CDR1 SGHTA, CDR2 FQGNSA. Trimming pared 5 bases from V and 1 base from J, leaving 8 bases between. The CDR3 region has the DNA TGTGCCAGCAGCACACAGGAGAACACTGAAGCTTTCTTT. Its protein is CASSTQENTEAFF.

The sample holds a few counts of this clone. V is TRBV19 and J is TRBJ1-1; no clear D. The CDR3 is made up of 14 amino acids. V lost 4 bases and J 4 bases, leaving 13 bases between the germline ends. CDR1 LNHDA and CDR2 SQIVND come from the germline V gene (reference sequence). The CDR3 sequence is CASSTPGQATEAFF. In DNA, the CDR3 is TGTGCCAGTAGTACCCCCGGGCAAGCCACTGAAGCTTTCTTT.

This chain uses TRBV6-5 with TRBJ1-2, with a weak D call TRBD1 (5 bases). The CDR3 totals 14 residues. In germline, CDR1 is MNHEY, CDR2 SVGAGI. Trimming took off 0 bases at V and 4 bases at J, with 9 bases between the two ends. The CDR3 loop is CASSYSPGAYGYTF. DNA of the CDR3: TGTGCCAGCAGTTACTCCCCCGGGGCCTATGGCTACACCTTC.